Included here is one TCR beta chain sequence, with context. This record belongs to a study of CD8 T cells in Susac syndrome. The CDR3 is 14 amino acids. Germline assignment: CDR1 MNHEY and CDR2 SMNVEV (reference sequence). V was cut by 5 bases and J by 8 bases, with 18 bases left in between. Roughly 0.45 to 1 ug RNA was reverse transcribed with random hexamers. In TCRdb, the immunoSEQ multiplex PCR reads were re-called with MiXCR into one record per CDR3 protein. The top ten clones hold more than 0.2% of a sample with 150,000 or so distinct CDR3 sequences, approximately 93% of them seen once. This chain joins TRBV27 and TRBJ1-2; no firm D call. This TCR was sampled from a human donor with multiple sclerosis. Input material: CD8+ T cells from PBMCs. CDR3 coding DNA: TGTGCCAGCAGTCCCCAGAGTCGGGCTGAAGGCTACACCTTC. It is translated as CASSPQSRAEGYTF.